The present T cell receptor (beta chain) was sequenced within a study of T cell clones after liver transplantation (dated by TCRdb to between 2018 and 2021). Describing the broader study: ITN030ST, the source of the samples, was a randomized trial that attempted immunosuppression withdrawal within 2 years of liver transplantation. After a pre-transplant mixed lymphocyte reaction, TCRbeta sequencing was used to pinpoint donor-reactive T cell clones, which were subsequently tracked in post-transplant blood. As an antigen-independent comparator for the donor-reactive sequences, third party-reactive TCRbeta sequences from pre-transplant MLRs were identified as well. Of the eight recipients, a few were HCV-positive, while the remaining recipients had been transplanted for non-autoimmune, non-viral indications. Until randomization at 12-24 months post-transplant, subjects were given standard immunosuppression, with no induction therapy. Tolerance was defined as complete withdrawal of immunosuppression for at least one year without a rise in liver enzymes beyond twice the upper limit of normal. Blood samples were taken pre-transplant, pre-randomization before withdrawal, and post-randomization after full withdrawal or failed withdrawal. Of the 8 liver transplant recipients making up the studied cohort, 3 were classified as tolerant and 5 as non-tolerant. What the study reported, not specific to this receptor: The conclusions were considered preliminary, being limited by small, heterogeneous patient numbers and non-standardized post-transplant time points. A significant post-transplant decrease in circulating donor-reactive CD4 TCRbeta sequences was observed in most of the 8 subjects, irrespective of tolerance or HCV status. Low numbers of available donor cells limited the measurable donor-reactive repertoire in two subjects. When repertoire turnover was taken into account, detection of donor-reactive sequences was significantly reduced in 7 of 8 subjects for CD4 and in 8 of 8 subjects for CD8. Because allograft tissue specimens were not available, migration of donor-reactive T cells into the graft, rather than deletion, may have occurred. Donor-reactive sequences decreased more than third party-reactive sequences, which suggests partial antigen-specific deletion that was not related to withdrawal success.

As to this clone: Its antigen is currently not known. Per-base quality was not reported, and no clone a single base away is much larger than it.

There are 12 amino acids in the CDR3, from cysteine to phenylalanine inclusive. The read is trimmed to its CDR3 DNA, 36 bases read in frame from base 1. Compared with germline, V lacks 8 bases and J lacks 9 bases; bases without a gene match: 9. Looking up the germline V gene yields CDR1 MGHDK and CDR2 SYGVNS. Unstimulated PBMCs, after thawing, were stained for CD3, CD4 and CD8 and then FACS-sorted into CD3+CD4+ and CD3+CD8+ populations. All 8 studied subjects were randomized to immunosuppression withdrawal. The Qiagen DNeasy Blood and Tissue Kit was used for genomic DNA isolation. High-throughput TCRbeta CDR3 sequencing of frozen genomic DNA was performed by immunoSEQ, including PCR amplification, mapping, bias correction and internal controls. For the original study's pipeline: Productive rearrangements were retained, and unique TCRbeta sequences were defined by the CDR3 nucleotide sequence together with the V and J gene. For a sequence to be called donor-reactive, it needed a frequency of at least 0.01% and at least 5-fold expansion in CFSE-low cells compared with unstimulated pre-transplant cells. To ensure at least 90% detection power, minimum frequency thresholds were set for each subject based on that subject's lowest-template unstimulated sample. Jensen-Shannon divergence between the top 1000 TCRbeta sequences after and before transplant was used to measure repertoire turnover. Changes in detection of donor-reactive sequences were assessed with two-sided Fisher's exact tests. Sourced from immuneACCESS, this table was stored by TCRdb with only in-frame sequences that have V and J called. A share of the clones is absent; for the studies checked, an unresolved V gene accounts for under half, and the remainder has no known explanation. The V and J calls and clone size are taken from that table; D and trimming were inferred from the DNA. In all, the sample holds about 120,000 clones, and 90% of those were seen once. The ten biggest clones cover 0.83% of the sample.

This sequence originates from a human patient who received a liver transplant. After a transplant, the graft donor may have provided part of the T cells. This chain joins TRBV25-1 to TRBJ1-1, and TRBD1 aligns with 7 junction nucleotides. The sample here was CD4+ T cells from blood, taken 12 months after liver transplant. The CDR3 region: CASRATGPKAFF. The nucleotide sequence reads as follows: TGTGCCAGCCGTGCGACAGGGCCGAAAGCTTTCTTT.